Listed here are 25 T cell receptor beta chains from one sample, sequenced in a study of CD8+CD57+ T cells in acquired aplastic anemia. Genomic DNA provided the template from which TCR beta VDJ and CDR3 profiles were obtained. In TCRdb, the reads were re-called with MiXCR into one record per CDR3 protein. The data hold roughly 250,000 distinct CDR3 sequences, with around 82% observed a single time. Patients who underwent sequencing had shown CD8+CD57+ cell expansion by flow cytometry. The sample consisted of sorted CD4+, CD8+, or CD8+CD57+ T cells (not recorded which) from PBMCs. These receptors originate from a human donor with aplastic anemia.

V gene TRBV20-1 combines with J gene TRBJ2-3; D possibly corresponds to TRBD1 (5 bases). The CDR3 runs 11 residues. Germline loops: CDR1 DFQATT, CDR2 SNEGSKA (reference sequence). Trimming shortened V by 6 bases and J by 6 bases, and 10 bases separated the two germline ends. The CDR3 here is CSARVVDTQYF. CDR3 nucleotides: TGCAGTGCCAGGGTGGTGGATACGCAGTATTTT.

The chain carries TRBV7-8 and TRBJ2-1; 8 bases align to TRBD2. The CDR3 totals 16 residues. The germline CDR1 and CDR2 sequences are SGHVS and FQNEAQ. V lost 2 bases, J lost 10 bases, and 13 bases stayed unmatched. This CDR3 is CASSLPGSRGRQEQFF. CDR3 in DNA: TGTGCCAGCAGCTTACCGGGAAGTCGCGGGAGGCAGGAGCAGTTCTTC.

This chain's CDR3 is CASSTWGGYQEFF. CDR3 nucleotides: TGTGCCAGCAGTACTTGGGGAGGCTATCAAGAGTTCTTC. This chain links TRBV9 with TRBJ2-1, with D perhaps matching TRBD2 (6 bases). The CDR3 runs 13 residues. The germline V gene has CDR1 SGDLS and CDR2 YYNGEE. V lost 5 bases and J lost 14, with 20 bases in between.

This chain uses TRBV10-3 with TRBJ2-1; 9 nucleotides align to TRBD1. Germline CDR1 reads ENHRY; CDR2 reads SYGVKD. The V and J ends lost 8 bases and 6 bases, in that order; junction bases with no gene match: 8. This CDR3 has 14 residues. The CDR3 loop is CAIAGTGYTNEQFF. CDR3 DNA sequence: TGTGCCATCGCCGGGACAGGGTATACCAATGAGCAGTTCTTC.

This chain connects TRBV5-6 to TRBJ1-1; no clear D. The length of the CDR3 is 16 residues. The V and J ends lost 0 bases and 1 base respectively, with 13 bases between them. The germline CDR1 and CDR2 sequences are SGHDT and YYEEEE. The CDR3 DNA reads as TGTGCCAGCAGCTTGGTTCTTACAGTCCCGAACACTGAAGCTTTCTTT. Translated, it gives CASSLVLTVPNTEAFF.

Regarding this clonotype: Without the conserved terminal phenylalanine or tryptophan, this CDR3 likely stems from a read error. The limits of the CDR3 on the DNA are not certain, so only TCRdb's listed CDR3 is given. This chain's CDR3 is CASSLAFT. The V call is TRBV11-2, the J call TRBJ2-1. Both ends counted, the CDR3 spans 8 residues. The germline gives CDR1 SGHAT, CDR2 FQNNGV.

This clonotype appeared a few times. The chain uses TRBV7-2 and TRBJ2-7; D is possibly TRBD1 (5 bases). The germline V and J ends were trimmed by 5 bases and 9 bases, with 17 bases remaining between them. This CDR3 is built from 13 residues. Germline V lookup: CDR1 SGHTA, CDR2 FQGNSA. The CDR3 DNA sequence: TGTGCCAGCAGCCCCAGGACAAAGGGAAGGCAGTACTTC. Protein product: CASSPRTKGRQYF. Using reference TRBV7-2 and TRBJ2-7 for the parts outside the CDR3, the full variable domain is GAGVSQSPSNKVTEKGKDVELRCDPISGHTALYWYRQSLGQGLEFLIYFQGNSAPDKSGLPSDRFSAERTGGSVSTLTIQRTQQEDSAVYLCASSPRTKGRQYFGPGTRLTVT.

V gene TRBV19 combines with J gene TRBJ2-7; 7 bases match TRBD2. Germline V gives CDR1 LNHDA, CDR2 SQIVND (reference sequence). The trim removed 1 base at V and 13 bases at J, leaving 19 bases unmatched. CDR3 length: 16 amino acids. The DNA for the CDR3 is TGTGCCAGTAGTATAGCTAGCGGAGCCTACAATGAGGAGTTCTACGTC. This codes for CASSIASGAYNEEFYV.

About this clonotype itself: One end of the junction does not line up with germline, which may come from a read error. The chain links TRBV2 to TRBJ1-1; D is perhaps TRBD1 (6 bases). The CDR3 covers 17 residues. Per the germline V gene, CDR1 is SNHLY and CDR2 is FYNNEI. CDR3 residues: CASSASDPQGGNTEACF. As DNA, the CDR3 is TGTGCCAGCAGCGCCTCGGACCCACAGGGTGGAAACACAGAAGCCTGCTTT.

With respect to this clonotype: Without the conserved terminal phenylalanine or tryptophan, this CDR3 likely stems from a read error. The DNA is left out, because the CDR3 cannot be placed on it with certainty; the CDR3 is given as TCRdb lists it. The CDR3 reads CASSLGGTDDQCY. V gene TRBV7-2 combines with J gene TRBJ2-3; the table's D call of TRBD2 was not tested on the DNA. From its first to its last residue, the CDR3 has 13 amino acids. The V gene's germline CDR1 is SGHTA and CDR2 FQGNSA.

The V call is TRBV11-3, the J call TRBJ1-5, with D unclear. CDR1 is SGHNT and CDR2 is YENEEA in the germline V gene. Deletions cut 6 bases from V and 3 bases from J, with 18 bases between. The CDR3 is 16 residues long. The CDR3 sequence is CASSLQLRDYNQPQHF. Written as DNA, the CDR3 is TGTGCCAGCAGTTTACAGCTCAGAGATTACAATCAGCCCCAGCATTTT. The full variable domain, with the rest looked up from reference TRBV11-3 and TRBJ1-5, is EAGVVQSPRYKIIEKKQPVAFWCNPISGHNTLYWYLQNLGQGPELLIRYENEEAVDDSQLPKDRFSAERLKGVDSTLKIQPAELGDSAVYLCASSLQLRDYNQPQHFGDGTRLSIL.

The chain links TRBV7-6 to TRBJ2-3, with D perhaps TRBD1 (7 bases). CDR1 is SGHVS, CDR2 FNYEAQ, per germline. The CDR3 is made up of 14 amino acids. V lost 5 bases, J lost 11 bases, and 20 bases lay in between. CDR3 sequence: CASSQGGGHEQQYF. The DNA for the CDR3 is TGTGCCAGCAGCCAGGGGGGAGGCCACGAGCAGCAGTATTTT. The variable domain in full, completed from reference TRBV7-6 and TRBJ2-3, reads GAGVSQSPRYKVTKRGQDVALRCDPISGHVSLYWYRQALGQGPEFLTYFNYEAQQDKSGLPNDRFSAERPEGSISTLTIQRTEQRDSAMYRCASSQGGGHEQQYFGPGTRLTVL.

Points on this clonotype: The junction departs from germline at one end; a sequencing error may be responsible. The genes are TRBV7-8 and TRBJ1-2, with D perhaps matching TRBD1 (5 bases). Germline-derived CDR1 and CDR2 are SGHVS and FQNEAQ. The CDR3 contains 14 residues. The CDR3 spells CASSLSGGANTQNF. For the CDR3, the DNA is TGTGCCAGCAGCTTATCGGGAGGGGCTAATACGCAGAATTTC.

The genes are TRBV2 and TRBJ1-5; TRBD1 is a possible D gene (6 bases). The CDR3 sequence is 13 residues long. CDR1 SNHLY and CDR2 FYNNEI come from the germline V gene. Trimming cost V 8 bases and J 6 bases, with 14 bases left between them. This chain's CDR3 is CASGDGGTQPQHF. The CDR3 bases are TGTGCCAGCGGGGACGGGGGCACTCAGCCCCAGCATTTT.

This chain connects TRBV9 to TRBJ2-2, with 7 bases matching TRBD1. Germline-derived CDR1 and CDR2 are SGDLS and YYNGEE. This CDR3 spans 14 amino acids. J lost 15 bases, V lost 2 bases, and 13 bases had no gene match. The CDR3: CASSVQGVAGVLFF. For the CDR3, the DNA is TGTGCCAGCAGCGTGCAGGGGGTAGCCGGGGTTTTGTTTTTT.

This clonotype was recorded once. The chain couples TRBV11-1 to TRBJ2-1; 9 nucleotides match TRBD1. V trimming: 4 bases; J trimming: 6 bases; junction bases outside the gene matches: 4. CDR1 and CDR2 (germline): SGHAT, FQDESV (reference sequence). The CDR3 sequence is 14 residues long. The CDR3 spells CASSSRGQGNEQFF. CDR3 sequence (DNA): TGTGCCAGCAGCTCGAGGGGACAGGGCAATGAGCAGTTCTTC.

The rearrangement links TRBV7-8 to TRBJ2-1; D might be TRBD1 or TRBD2, each matching 5 bases. Per germline, CDR1 SGHVS and CDR2 FQNEAQ. The CDR3 covers 16 residues. Trimming took off 5 bases at V and 13 bases at J, with 27 bases between the two ends. CDR3 amino acids: CASSPDFRDANTEQFF. DNA of the CDR3: TGTGCCAGCAGCCCGGACTTCCGGGACGCAAACACTGAACAGTTCTTC.

CDR3 sequence reads: CASRQGSSYNEQFF. The CDR3 DNA reads as TGTGCCAGCCGACAGGGAAGCTCCTACAATGAGCAGTTCTTC. V usage is TRBV2 and J usage is TRBJ2-1, with 7 bases aligning to TRBD1. The germline CDR1 and CDR2 sequences are SNHLY and FYNNEI. The V gene end was trimmed by 8 bases and the J gene end by 0 bases; junction bases not matched to a gene: 4. The CDR3 has 14 residues.

Worth noting for this clonotype: The DNA is left out, because the CDR3 cannot be placed on it with certainty; the CDR3 is given as TCRdb lists it. The chain couples TRBV7-9 to TRBJ2-1; TRBD2, as called in the table, went unchecked against the DNA. Germline V gene sequence: CDR1 SEHNR, CDR2 FQNEAQ (reference sequence). The CDR3 spans 15 amino acids, including both terminal residues. The CDR3 sequence is CASSLGETQYFGPFF.

This sequence joins TRBV27 and TRBJ1-2, with no clear D. CDR3 length: 16 amino acids. V was shortened by 4 bases and J by 6 bases, with 21 bases between the two germline ends. In germline, CDR1 is MNHEY, CDR2 SMNVEV (reference sequence). This chain's CDR3 is CASSYDSWDIVDGYTF. The CDR3 nucleotides are TGTGCCAGCAGTTACGATAGCTGGGATATTGTTGATGGCTACACCTTC.

As for this clonotype: Possible read error: a much larger clone is one base away. This is likely a read error, given that the CDR3 carries no conserved phenylalanine or tryptophan at its end. It is unclear where the CDR3 begins or ends on the DNA, so no DNA is shown, and the CDR3 is as TCRdb lists it. This sequence joins TRBV7-9 and TRBJ1-6; the table's D call of TRBD1 was not tested on the DNA. The CDR3 spans 14 residues, counting both ends. The germline V gene encodes CDR1 SEHNR and CDR2 FQNEAQ (reference sequence). The CDR3 protein is CASSLAGSYGANDC.

Of note for this clonotype: An end of the junction does not agree with germline; a read error may underlie this. The rearrangement uses TRBV24-1 and TRBJ2-5; TRBD1 is a possible D gene (5 bases). CDR1 and CDR2 (germline): KGHDR, SFDVKD. The CDR3 has 14 amino acids. This CDR3 is CAASDQGFQDTQYF. CDR3 DNA sequence: TGCGCCGCCAGTGACCAGGGATTTCAAGACACCCAGTACTTC.

About this clonotype itself: At one of its ends the junction is not consistent with the germline gene, which may arise from a read error. The chain is built from TRBV7-9 and TRBJ1-2; a weak D match, TRBD1 (6 bases). Germline V gene data show CDR1 as SEHNR and CDR2 as FQNEAQ (reference sequence). The CDR3 sequence is 13 residues long. The CDR3 region is CASSLAGSYGDNF. The CDR3 nucleotides are TGTGCCAGCAGCTTAGCGGGTAGCTATGGGGACAACTTC.

There are a few counts of this clonotype. This chain connects TRBV9 to TRBJ2-3, with TRBD2 as a possible D gene (6 bases). CDR3 length: 13 residues. Trimming left V 3 bases short and J 9 bases short, with 14 bases between. Germline V gene lookup returns CDR1 SGDLS and CDR2 YYNGEE. The CDR3 region has the DNA TGTGCCAGCAGCGACGAGGGCGGGACCACGCAGTATTTT. Amino acids: CASSDEGGTTQYF.

In its sample, this clonotype was seen once. The CDR3 DNA is TGCGCCAGCAGCGTGGGACAGGGTGAGCGGAATGAGCATTTT. Protein product: CASSVGQGERNEHF. This sequence joins TRBV5-1 and TRBJ1-5; 9 bases agree with TRBD1. The CDR3 spans 14 residues. The V segment lost 4 bases and the J segment 14 bases; nucleotides outside the gene matches: 13. Germline CDR1 and CDR2: SGHRS and YFSETQ.